This T cell receptor beta chain was retrieved from a study of shared clonotypes between healthy human individuals. Clones were read by immunoSEQ multiplex PCR, and TCRdb kept only the in-frame ones, dropping some. This sample carries under 2.5 million clones, 80% to 95% of them seen once, and the ten largest clones take about 0.41%. The germline CDR1 and CDR2 sequences are MNHNS and SASEGT. Germline trimming cut 5 bases from V and 3 bases from J; bases unmatched to any gene: 5. CDR3 length: 14 amino acids. The sequenced material came from naive CD4+ T cells from PBMCs. Subset given: CD45RA+ positively selected. The rearrangement joins TRBV6-1 to TRBJ2-7, with 9 bases lining up with TRBD1. This clonotype was sampled from a man aged 18 to 29 in good health. Some clones in this sample may be carry-over from other donors' samples. CDR3 protein: CASSKGQGNYEQYF. The DNA for the CDR3 is TGTGCCAGCAGTAAGGGACAGGGTAACTACGAGCAGTACTTC.